The 14 T cell receptor beta chains presented below share a single source sample, sequenced in a study of identifying expanded T cells in peripheral blood. The protocol was immunoSEQ multiplex PCR, while the TCRdb copy is restricted to in-frame clones and leaves out a portion. The sample contains 70,000 to 100,000 clones, around 90% of which appear only once. Material for sequencing was blood. The receptors stem from a person aged 18-70 years in good health.

The J gene is TRBJ1-2, the V gene TRBV5-6, with a tentative D call TRBD1 (6 bases). Germline loops: CDR1 SGHDT, CDR2 YYEEEE. Trimming took off 4 bases at V and 3 bases at J, with 10 bases between the two ends. The CDR3 consists of 13 residues. The CDR3 protein is CASSSYRDYGYTF. The CDR3 DNA reads TGTGCCAGCAGCAGTTACAGGGACTATGGCTACACCTTC.

This sequence joins TRBV5-1 and TRBJ2-7; D could derive from TRBD1 or TRBD2 (5 bases each). The CDR3 loop spans 16 amino acids. The germline V and J ends were trimmed by 3 bases and 0 bases, with 16 bases remaining between them. The V gene's germline CDR1 is SGHRS and CDR2 YFSETQ. CDR3 sequence: CASSSKQDSLSYEQYF. The CDR3 nucleotides read TGCGCCAGCAGCTCAAAACAGGACTCTCTCTCCTACGAGCAGTACTTC.

The V call is TRBV13, the J call TRBJ2-4, with a tentative D call TRBD1 (7 bases). The CDR3 sequence is 15 residues long. V was trimmed by 4 bases and J by 1 base, leaving 11 bases between them. Germline assignment: CDR1 PRHDT and CDR2 FYEKMQ (reference sequence). DNA of the CDR3: TGTGCCAGCAGCTCACAGGGGAGGGCCAAAAACATTCAGTACTTC. Its protein product is CASSSQGRAKNIQYF.

The rearrangement links TRBV7-2 to TRBJ1-2; D might be TRBD1 (6 bases). The germline CDR1 and CDR2 sequences are SGHTA and FQGNSA. This CDR3 has 13 residues. Trimming cost V 5 bases and J 0 bases, with 7 bases left between them. The CDR3 is CASSRTANYGYTF. The DNA of the CDR3 is TGTGCCAGCAGCCGGACAGCTAACTATGGCTACACCTTC.

V usage is TRBV6-5 and J usage is TRBJ1-2; 9 bases align to TRBD1. CDR1 is MNHEY, CDR2 SVGAGI, per germline. The CDR3 length is 15 residues. J was trimmed by 3 bases and V by 2 bases; bases with no gene match: 4. The CDR3 reads CASSYGTGMYYGYTF. The CDR3, as DNA: TGTGCCAGCAGTTACGGGACAGGGATGTACTATGGCTACACCTTC.

The chain is built from TRBV7-2 and TRBJ1-2; TRBD1 matches 9 bases. The junction had 4 bases not matched to a gene; V was cut back by 3 bases and J by 8 bases. The CDR3 totals 13 residues. From germline, CDR1 is SGHTA and CDR2 FQGNSA. CDR3 protein: CASSFGTGQGYTF. CDR3 nucleotide sequence: TGTGCCAGCAGCTTTGGGACAGGGCAAGGCTACACCTTC.

The chain is built from TRBV7-9 and TRBJ1-1; D not certain. Per the germline V gene, CDR1 is SEHNR and CDR2 is FQNEAQ (reference sequence). The CDR3 consists of 13 residues. Trimming stripped 3 bases from V and 3 bases from J, with 8 bases between. In DNA, the CDR3 is TGTGCCAGCAGCTTTGCAATGGACACTGAAGCTTTCTTT. Translating gives CASSFAMDTEAFF.

This clone has only one observation. The chain has TRBV7-2 and TRBJ2-7; D is unclear. CDR1 is SGHTA, CDR2 FQGNSA, per germline. The CDR3 covers 12 residues. V dropped 2 bases and J dropped 6 bases, with 8 bases sitting between them. CDR3 nucleotides: TGTGCCAGCAGCTTAATGCCTTTCGAGCAGTACTTC. Protein sequence: CASSLMPFEQYF.

In DNA, the CDR3 is TGTGCCAGCACTCTATGGGGGGTCATTGGCTACACCTTC. Its protein product is CASTLWGVIGYTF. The genes are TRBV2 and TRBJ1-2; D perhaps matches TRBD1 (5 bases). The germline V gene encodes CDR1 SNHLY and CDR2 FYNNEI. Trimming removed 7 bases at V and 7 bases at J, with 16 bases between. The CDR3 has 13 amino acids.

V gene TRBV4-3 combines with J gene TRBJ2-7, with D perhaps being TRBD1 or TRBD2 (5 bases each). The CDR3 contains 15 residues. Between the trimmed V and J ends, which lost 2 bases and 0 bases, there was a span of 11 bases. From germline, CDR1 is LGHNA and CDR2 YSLEER. CDR3 in amino acids: CASSQIYGGSYEQYF. The CDR3 nucleotides read TGCGCCAGCAGCCAAATATATGGGGGCTCCTACGAGCAGTACTTC.

The chain recombines TRBV19 with TRBJ2-3; TRBD1 matches at 10 bases. V shed 2 bases, J shed 0 bases, and the junction held 2 bases outside the gene matches. The CDR3 sequence is 16 residues long. CDR1 and CDR2 (germline): LNHDA, SQIVND (reference sequence). The CDR3 reads CASSIRQGASTDTQYF. Here the CDR3 DNA reads TGTGCCAGTAGTATAAGACAGGGGGCAAGCACAGATACGCAGTATTTT.

The chain has TRBV4-3 and TRBJ1-4, with D perhaps matching TRBD1 (5 bases). V lost 0 bases and J lost 6, with 14 bases in between. The V gene's germline CDR1 is LGHNA and CDR2 YSLEER. The CDR3 runs to 16 residues. CDR3 loop: CASSQEWGDWDEKLFF. CDR3 sequence (DNA): TGCGCCAGCAGCCAAGAGTGGGGGGATTGGGATGAAAAACTGTTTTTT.

The chain uses TRBV5-1 and TRBJ2-2, with 9 positions matching TRBD2. The CDR3 is made up of 17 amino acids. The germline V gene encodes CDR1 SGHRS and CDR2 YFSETQ. With 1 base clipped from V and 2 bases from J, the junction kept 6 bases outside the gene matches. CDR3 nucleotides: TGCGCCAGCAGCTTGAGGCTAGCGGGGCGTAACACCGGGGAGCTGTTTTTT. Translation: CASSLRLAGRNTGELFF.

The chain employs TRBV6-1 and TRBJ1-2; D may be TRBD1 (6 bases). CDR1 is MNHNS and CDR2 is SASEGT in the germline V gene. Trimming removed 6 bases at V and 13 bases at J, with 24 bases between. CDR3 size: 14 residues. Here the CDR3 DNA reads TGTGCCAGCAGACATACAGGGAAATTACTATGGCTCACCTTC. Its protein is CASRHTGKLLWLTF.